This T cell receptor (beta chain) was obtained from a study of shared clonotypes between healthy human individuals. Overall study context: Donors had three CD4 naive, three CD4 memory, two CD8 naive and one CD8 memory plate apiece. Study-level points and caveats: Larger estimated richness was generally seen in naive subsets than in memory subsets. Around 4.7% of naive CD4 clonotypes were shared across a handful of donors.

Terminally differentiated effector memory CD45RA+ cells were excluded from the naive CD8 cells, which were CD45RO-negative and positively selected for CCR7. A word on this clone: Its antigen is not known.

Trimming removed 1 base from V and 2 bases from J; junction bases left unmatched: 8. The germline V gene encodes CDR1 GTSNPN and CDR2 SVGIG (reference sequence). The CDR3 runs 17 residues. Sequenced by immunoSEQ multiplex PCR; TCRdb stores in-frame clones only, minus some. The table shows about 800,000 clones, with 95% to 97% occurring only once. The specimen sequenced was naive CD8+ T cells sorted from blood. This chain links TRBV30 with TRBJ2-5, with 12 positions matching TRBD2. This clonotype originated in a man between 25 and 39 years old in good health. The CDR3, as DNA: TGTGCCTGGAGTGGGGCTAGCGGGAGGGTTGAACAAGAGACCCAGTACTTC. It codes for CAWSGASGRVEQETQYF.